The clone carrying this TCR beta chain has only a few counts. Sequencing was performed with immunoSEQ multiplex PCR; in TCRdb, only in-frame clones are kept and a portion is missing. The sample lists some 90,000 clones, 90% to 95% occurring once. This CDR3 contains 16 residues. Germline loops: CDR1 SGHNT, CDR2 YENEEA. V lost 0 bases and J lost 5; bases outside the gene matches: 8. This entry is derived from a study of control samples from healthy donors and cancer patients. The specimen sequenced was blood. The receptor comes from a woman in her thirties in good health. The chain has TRBV11-3 and TRBJ2-7; the match to TRBD1 covers 9 bases. The CDR3 reads CASSLDTTDRGHEQYF. The CDR3, as DNA: TGTGCCAGCAGCTTAGATACGACGGACAGGGGCCACGAGCAGTACTTC.